Given below is one TCR beta chain in context. This clone was seen a handful of times. Its antigen is currently not known. There are no base qualities to consult, and no much larger clone falls within one base. Each donor gave one peripheral blood draw, averaging around 120 mL, which was collected into heparinised tubes. Naive, central memory, regulatory and stem cell-like memory CD4+ T cells were sorted on a BD FACSAria II using a panel including CD45RO, CCR7, CD25, CD127, CD95 and CD27. All sorted populations exceeded 98% purity. Right away, PBMCs were isolated by Lymphoprep density gradient centrifugation and were stained directly, with no culture step. So that batch effects would be minimized, each experiment stained and sorted samples in pairs, pairing one healthy donor with one patient. V ends up 2 bases short and J 2 bases short, with an unmatched junction base count of 8. Measured from the cysteine to the phenylalanine, the CDR3 is 16 residues long. Only the CDR3 part of the read is kept: 48 bases, read in frame from the first base. Reading the germline V gene (reference sequence) gives CDR1 GTSNPN and CDR2 SVGIG.

The entire isolated RNA was reverse transcribed using the High Capacity cDNA Reverse Transcription Kit, and thus expressed TCRB transcripts were sequenced. Naive, central memory and regulatory T cell samples underwent deep immunoSEQ sequencing, averaging around 4 million total reads per sample. Sorted cells were lysed in RLT buffer, and RNA was extracted using DNase-treated RNeasy Micro or Mini kits according to cell number. Each cell subset was processed separately to prevent cross-contamination, with patient and healthy donor samples processed together. The immunoSEQ multiplex PCR was used to amplify TCRB sequences from cDNA, yielding 87-bp fragments that span the CDR3 region. Sequencing of the amplicons was done on the Illumina HiSeq platform. Under the source paper's analysis protocol: Synthetic template baselines were used to correct PCR bias computationally, reads within Hamming distance 2 were collapsed, and singletons that could not be merged were discarded. Reads were aligned against IMGT so that V, D and J genes, CDR3 length and insertions or deletions at six rearrangement sites could be assigned. Clonotype counts were normalized to sorted cell number within each subset before computing true diversity and Gini coefficients with the tcR R package. Repertoire sharing was quantified using the overlap coefficient calculated on TCRB nucleotide sequences. Not all clones reach the TCRdb copy of this immuneACCESS table, which keeps in-frame sequences only. Checked studies attribute under half of the gap to unresolved V genes and leave the rest unexplained. From that table come the V and J calls and clone size; the DNA was used to work out D and trimming. The sample table holds 100,000 to 150,000 clones, of which 9% were seen once. The ten largest make up approximately 0.7% of the sample.

The data are from a study of beta chain features in type 1 diabetes (dated by TCRdb to 2016 to 2019). For the study in its entirety: Patients and healthy donors did not differ in mean age, gender distribution, total cell number or subset yield. A total of 90 million to 120 million sorted cells were examined across all samples, and a strong correlation was observed between cell number per subset and RNA yield. The study compared the TCRB repertoires of sorted circulating CD4+ T cell subsets in recently diagnosed type 1 diabetes patients with those in matched healthy donors. Whereas all 30 or so donors provided naive and central memory subsets, regulatory and stem cell-like memory subsets were isolated from just 8 patients and roughly 8 healthy donors. Results and caveats for the whole study, not just this receptor: A moderate but significant shortening of TCRB CDR3 length was observed in type 1 diabetes patients in all four CD4+ subsets. HLA sub-analyses involved small numbers of individuals, so any influence of HLA type on TCRB rearrangement remained unresolved. Sequencing cDNA rather than genomic DNA could over-represent highly expressing activated cells, although activation and CD3 levels did not differ between groups. Naive, central memory and regulatory TCRB repertoires appeared to be more alike among patients than among healthy donors. Shorter templates might be favored by PCR, yet because patient and control samples were amplified and corrected together, any such skew would affect both groups equally. At VDJ recombination sites, type 1 diabetes patients had fewer insertions and more deleted nucleotides, which implies abnormalities in thymic rearrangement.

The receptor was isolated from a man aged 30 to 39 with type 1 diabetes. The sequence is built from TRBV30 and TRBJ2-7, with TRBD1 matching 11 junction bases. Sequenced input: central memory CD4+ T cells from blood. In nucleotides, the sequence is TGTGCCTGGAGTCCCAGGGAGGGACAGGGGGCCTACGAGCAGTACTTC. Its coded protein is CAWSPREGQGAYEQYF.